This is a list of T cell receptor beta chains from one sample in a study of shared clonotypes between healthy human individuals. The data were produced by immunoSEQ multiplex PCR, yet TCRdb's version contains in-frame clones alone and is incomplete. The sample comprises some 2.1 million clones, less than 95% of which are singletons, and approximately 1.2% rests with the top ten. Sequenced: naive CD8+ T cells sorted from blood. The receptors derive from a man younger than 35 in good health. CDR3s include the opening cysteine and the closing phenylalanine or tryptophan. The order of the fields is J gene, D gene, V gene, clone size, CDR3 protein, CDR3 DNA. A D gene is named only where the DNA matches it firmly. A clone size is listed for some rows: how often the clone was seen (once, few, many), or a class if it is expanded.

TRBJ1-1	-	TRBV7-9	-	CASSLVISPRAFF	TGTGCCAGCAGCTTAGTCATTAGCCCTAGGGCTTTCTTT
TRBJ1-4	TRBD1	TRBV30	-	CAWSATGAINEKLFF	TGTGCCTGGAGTGCCACAGGGGCGATCAATGAAAAACTGTTTTTT
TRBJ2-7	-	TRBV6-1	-	CASSVRDAYEQYF	TGTGCCAGCAGTGTCAGGGACGCCTACGAGCAGTACTTC
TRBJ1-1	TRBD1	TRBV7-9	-	CASSPQDTGEAFF	TGTGCCAGCAGCCCCCAGGATACAGGGGAGGCTTTCTTT
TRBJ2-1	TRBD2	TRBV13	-	CASSPGLAGNNEQFF	TGTGCCAGCAGCCCGGGACTAGCGGGAAACAATGAGCAGTTCTTC
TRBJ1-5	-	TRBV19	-	CASSIHGGGISNQPQHF	TGTGCCAGTAGTATACATGGGGGCGGAATTAGCAATCAGCCCCAGCATTTT
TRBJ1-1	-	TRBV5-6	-	CASSAFWAEAFF	TGTGCCAGCAGCGCCTTTTGGGCTGAAGCTTTCTTT
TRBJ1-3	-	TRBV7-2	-	CASSASGLGLGNTIYF	TGTGCCAGCAGCGCCTCCGGCCTAGGGCTCGGAAACACCATATATTTT
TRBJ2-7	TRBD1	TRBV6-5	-	CASSPGTGAEQYF	TGTGCCAGCAGCCCTGGGACAGGGGCCGAGCAGTACTTC
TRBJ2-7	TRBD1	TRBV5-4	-	CASSLGRGSTYEQYF	TGTGCCAGCAGCTTGGGCAGGGGGTCCACCTACGAGCAGTACTTC
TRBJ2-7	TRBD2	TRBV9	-	CASSVGSLAASYEQYF	TGTGCCAGCAGCGTGGGGTCGCTAGCGGCCTCCTACGAGCAGTACTTC
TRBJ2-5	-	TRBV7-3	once	CASSSGVMAAETQYF	TGTGCCAGCAGCTCGGGGGTCATGGCGGCGGAGACCCAGTACTTC
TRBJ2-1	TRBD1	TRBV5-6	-	CASRVGTGALWGQFF	TGTGCCAGCAGAGTCGGGACAGGGGCCCTCTGGGGGCAGTTCTTC
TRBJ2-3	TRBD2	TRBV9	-	CASSTRSSGGALDTQYF	TGTGCCAGCAGCACAAGATCTAGCGGGGGGGCCCTAGATACGCAGTATTTT
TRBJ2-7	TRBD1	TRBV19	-	CASSIVGTGVDEQYF	TGTGCCAGTAGTATTGTTGGGACAGGGGTCGACGAGCAGTACTTC
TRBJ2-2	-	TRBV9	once	CASSVDAPVGELFF	TGTGCCAGCAGCGTAGATGCCCCCGTCGGGGAGCTGTTTTTT
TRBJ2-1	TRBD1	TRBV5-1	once	CASSLDSRGLLNEQFF	TGCGCCAGCAGCTTGGATAGCAGGGGGCTTCTGAATGAGCAGTTCTTC
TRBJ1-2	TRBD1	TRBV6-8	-	CASSYSYRGYYGYTF	TGTGCCAGCAGTTACTCCTACAGGGGGTACTATGGCTACACCTTC
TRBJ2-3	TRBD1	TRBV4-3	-	CASSQIDRGLDTQYF	TGCGCCAGCAGCCAAATTGACAGGGGGCTGGATACGCAGTATTTT
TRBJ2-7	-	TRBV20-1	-	CSARGHEQYF	TGCAGTGCTAGGGGGCACGAGCAGTACTTC
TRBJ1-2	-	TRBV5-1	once	CASSPYEPDNYGYTF	TGCGCCAGCAGCCCTTATGAACCCGATAACTATGGCTACACCTTC
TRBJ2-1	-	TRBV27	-	CASRQVSSYNEQFF	TGTGCCAGCAGACAGGTTAGCTCCTACAATGAGCAGTTCTTC
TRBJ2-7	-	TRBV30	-	CAWSVRTGFAYEQYF	TGTGCCTGGAGTGTACGAACAGGGTTCGCCTACGAGCAGTACTTC
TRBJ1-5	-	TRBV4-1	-	CASSQDLEGPQHF	TGCGCCAGCAGCCAGGACTTAGAAGGGCCCCAGCATTTT
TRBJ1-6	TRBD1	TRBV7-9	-	CASSPPGTGLNSPLHF	TGTGCCAGCAGCCCTCCGGGGACAGGTCTTAATTCACCCCTCCACTTT
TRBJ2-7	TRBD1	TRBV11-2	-	CASSLDSTGGREQYF	TGTGCCAGCAGCTTAGATAGTACAGGGGGCCGAGAGCAGTACTTC
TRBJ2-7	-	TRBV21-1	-	CASLLPPFGLAGGGSHEQYF	TGTGCCAGCCTCTTACCCCCGTTTGGACTAGCGGGGGGAGGGTCCCACGAGCAGTACTTC
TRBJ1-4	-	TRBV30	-	CAWTPAAGWSEKLFF	TGTGCCTGGACCCCGGCGGCAGGGTGGAGTGAAAAACTGTTTTTT
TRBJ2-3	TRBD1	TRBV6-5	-	CASSIRTGGLDTQYF	TGTGCCAGCAGCATAAGGACAGGGGGCTTAGATACGCAGTATTTT
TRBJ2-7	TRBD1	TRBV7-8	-	CASSNEGQGLLTYEQYF	TGTGCCAGCAGCAACGAGGGACAGGGTCTTCTAACCTACGAGCAGTACTTC
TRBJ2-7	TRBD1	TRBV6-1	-	CASAGTVFYEQYF	TGTGCCAGCGCCGGGACAGTATTCTACGAGCAGTACTTC
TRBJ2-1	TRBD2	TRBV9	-	CASSVAGGYYNEQFF	TGTGCCAGCAGCGTAGCGGGGGGGTACTACAATGAGCAGTTCTTC
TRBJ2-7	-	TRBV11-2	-	CASSLDQGSLLEQYF	TGTGCCAGCAGCTTAGATCAGGGATCTTTACTCGAGCAGTACTTC
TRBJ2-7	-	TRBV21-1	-	CASRITYEQYF	TGTGCCAGCAGAATTACCTACGAGCAGTACTTC
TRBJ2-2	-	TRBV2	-	CASSEALGDGELFF	TGTGCCAGCAGTGAAGCGCTTGGAGACGGGGAGCTGTTTTTT
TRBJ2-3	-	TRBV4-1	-	CASSPTTSTDTQYF	TGCGCCAGCAGCCCAACAACTAGCACAGATACGCAGTATTTT
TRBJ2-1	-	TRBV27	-	CASSRTEGSIEFF	TGTGCCAGCAGTCGAACGGAGGGCTCCATAGAGTTCTTC
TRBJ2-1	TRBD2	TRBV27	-	CASSQTSGGGLYNEQFF	TGTGCCAGCAGTCAGACTAGCGGTGGGGGTCTATACAATGAGCAGTTCTTC
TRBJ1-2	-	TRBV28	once	CASSLPGDGGGYTF	TGTGCCAGCAGTTTACCGGGGGACGGTGGTGGCTACACCTTC
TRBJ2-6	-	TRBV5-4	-	CASSLGNSGANVLTF	TGTGCCAGCAGCTTGGGAAACTCTGGGGCCAACGTCCTGACTTTC